The 23 T cell receptor beta chains listed next were all sequenced from one sample in a study of T cell repertoires in cytomegalovirus infection. Which antigens these TCRs recognize remains unknown. TCRdb reprocessed the reads via MiXCR and lists one record per CDR3 protein. The table includes about 740,000 distinct CDR3 sequences, around 31% detected once. Material: cultured PBMCs, obtained from culture after CMV antigen stimulation. These receptors all come from a human donor in good health (CMV status not recorded). Some clones in this sample may be carry-over from other donors' samples.

This clonotype appeared a few times. Written as DNA, the CDR3 is TGCGCCAGCAGCGTGGATCCAACCATGAACACTGAAGCTTTCTTT. It yields the protein CASSVDPTMNTEAFF. The V and J genes are TRBV5-1 and TRBJ1-1; no reliable D call. The V and J ends lost 4 bases and 0 bases respectively, with 13 bases between them. Germline V lookup: CDR1 SGHRS, CDR2 YFSETQ. This CDR3 is built from 15 residues.

This clonotype was counted only a few times. This chain links TRBV7-2 with TRBJ1-4; 7 bases fit TRBD1. The V gene's germline CDR1 is SGHTA and CDR2 FQGNSA. The length of the CDR3 is 15 residues. The ends lost 5 bases at V and 3 bases at J; junction bases unmatched: 6. The CDR3 loop is CASSLQTGSNEKLFF. The CDR3 DNA reads as TGTGCCAGCAGCCTACAGACAGGGTCTAATGAAAAACTGTTTTTT.

Turning to this clonotype: This may stem from a read error, because a much larger clone lies one nucleotide away. The V and J genes are TRBV12-3 or TRBV12-4 and TRBJ1-5; D is undetermined. The CDR3 covers 13 residues. The CDR3 coding sequence is TGTGCCACCAGTTTACGGCTCAATCAGCCCCAGCATTTT. Amino acid sequence: CATSLRLNQPQHF.

This clonotype showed up many times. This chain uses TRBV7-2 with TRBJ2-7; D remains unclear. Germline V gene sequence: CDR1 SGHTA, CDR2 FQGNSA. There are 12 residues in the CDR3. V lost 5 bases and J 0 bases, leaving 5 bases between the germline ends. CDR3 sequence reads: CASSGDSYEQYF. The DNA for the CDR3 is TGTGCCAGCAGCGGGGACTCCTACGAGCAGTACTTC.

This clonotype showed up just a few times. The chain uses TRBV19 and TRBJ1-5; D is unclear. The V end was cut by 3 bases, the J end by 6 bases, with 18 bases between. Germline lookup yields CDR1 LNHDA and CDR2 SQIVND (reference sequence). CDR3 length: 16 residues. The CDR3 loop is CASSIGTAQWPQPQHF. The CDR3 nucleotides are TGTGCCAGTAGTATCGGAACAGCCCAATGGCCTCAGCCCCAGCATTTT.

The chain recombines TRBV5-4 with TRBJ1-1, with D perhaps matching TRBD1 (5 bases). Trimming left V 1 base short and J 2 bases short, with 9 bases between. CDR1 and CDR2 from the germline V gene are SGHNT and YYREEE (reference sequence). CDR3 length: 14 residues. CDR3 sequence reads: CASSLRDANTEAFF. In nucleotides, the CDR3 is TGTGCCAGCAGCTTGAGGGACGCTAACACTGAAGCTTTCTTT.

The chain employs TRBV5-5 and TRBJ2-1; 11 bases line up with TRBD2. This CDR3 spans 15 amino acids. The V gene end was trimmed by 4 bases and the J gene end by 6 bases; junction bases not matched to a gene: 6. The germline gives CDR1 SGHKS, CDR2 YYEKEE (reference sequence). Written as DNA, the CDR3 is TGTGCCAGCAGCCCTACTAGCGGGGGCCGCAATGAGCAGTTCTTC. Translating gives CASSPTSGGRNEQFF.

This chain joins TRBV28 and TRBJ1-3; the D is unclear. Germline V gene lookup returns CDR1 MDHEN and CDR2 SYDVKM. V gave up 3 bases and J gave up 8 bases, with 8 bases separating them. The CDR3 extends over 12 amino acids. As DNA, the CDR3 is TGTGCCAGCAGTTTGAACCGGGACACCATATATTTT. Translating gives CASSLNRDTIYF.

Notes on this clonotype: Germline and junction disagree at one end, which may indicate a read error. This chain connects TRBV7-9 to TRBJ2-7, with 9 bases matching TRBD1. This CDR3 is 15 amino acids long. From germline, CDR1 is SEHNR and CDR2 FQNEAQ (reference sequence). This CDR3 is CASSPTGTGSFEQYF. CDR3 nucleotides: TGTGCCAGCAGCCCGACCGGGACAGGGTCCTTCGAGCAGTACTTC.

This clonotype has more than one count but fewer than ten. This rearrangement joins TRBV4-1 to TRBJ1-2, with a possible D match to TRBD1 (6 bases). V dropped 4 bases and J dropped 4 bases, with 16 bases sitting between them. The CDR3 sequence is 15 residues long. The V gene's germline CDR1 is MGHRA and CDR2 YSYEKL. This CDR3 is CASSRTGPAGYGYTF. The CDR3 DNA reads as TGCGCCAGCAGCCGAACAGGGCCGGCAGGCTATGGCTACACCTTC.

V is TRBV7-2 and J is TRBJ2-5, with TRBD2 as a possible D gene (6 bases). The CDR3 contains 15 residues. Trimming cost V 5 bases and J 4 bases, with 17 bases left between them. The germline V gene encodes CDR1 SGHTA and CDR2 FQGNSA. CDR3 residues: CASSRRERPGETQYF. CDR3 bases: TGTGCCAGCAGCCGGAGGGAGAGACCAGGAGAGACCCAGTACTTC.

This clonotype was counted only a few times. The CDR3, as DNA: TGTGCCAGCAGCTTGGGCGGGACCTTCATGAACACTGAAGCTTTCTTT. It codes for CASSLGGTFMNTEAFF. The chain has TRBV7-8 and TRBJ1-1, with D perhaps TRBD1 (5 bases). V shed 3 bases and J shed 0 bases, with 14 bases lying between them. Germline V lookup: CDR1 SGHVS, CDR2 FQNEAQ. The CDR3 covers 16 residues.

This clonotype was seen more than once but under ten times. The V gene is TRBV7-9, the J gene TRBJ1-1; 9 bases agree with TRBD1. J lost 0 bases, V lost 0 bases, and 14 bases had no gene match. Germline values: CDR1 SEHNR, CDR2 FQNEAQ (reference sequence). The CDR3 is 20 residues long. The CDR3 region is CASSLARPGQGHGVNTEAFF. The CDR3 nucleotides read TGTGCCAGCAGCTTAGCTAGACCCGGACAGGGGCATGGGGTGAACACTGAAGCTTTCTTT. Full variable domain (remainder filled in from reference TRBV7-9 and TRBJ1-1): DTGVSQNPRHKITKRGQNVTFRCDPISEHNRLYWYRQTLGQGPEFLTYFQNEAQLEKSRLLSDRFSAERPKGSFSTLEIQRTEQGDSAMYLCASSLARPGQGHGVNTEAFFGQGTRLTVV.

V and J are TRBV20-1 and TRBJ1-1; the D gene is possibly TRBD1 (5 bases). Germline V gene lookup returns CDR1 DFQATT and CDR2 SNEGSKA (reference sequence). Trimming stripped 6 bases from V and 12 bases from J, with 14 bases between. There are 10 residues in the CDR3. This chain's CDR3 is CSASGGLTFF. The CDR3 DNA reads TGCAGTGCCTCGGGGGGTCTAACTTTCTTT.

This clonotype was found a few times. The chain couples TRBV7-2 to TRBJ2-2, with unresolved D. Germline V gene sequence: CDR1 SGHTA, CDR2 FQGNSA. Deletions cut 0 bases from V and 3 bases from J, with 14 bases between. This CDR3 has 17 residues. CDR3 in amino acids: CASSLAVYAAHTGELFF. CDR3 in DNA: TGTGCCAGCAGCTTAGCTGTCTATGCGGCCCACACCGGGGAGCTGTTTTTT.

The gene calls are TRBV7-8 and TRBJ2-7; D call uncertain. V lost 6 bases and J 3 bases, leaving 15 bases between the germline ends. The germline V gene encodes CDR1 SGHVS and CDR2 FQNEAQ. The CDR3 is 14 amino acids. The CDR3, as DNA: TGTGCCAGCAGTACCGCGGCGGCACACTACGAGCAGTACTTC. Its protein product is CASSTAAAHYEQYF.

A word on this clonotype: A much larger clone differs from this one at a single base, so this may be a read error. The chain is built from TRBV5-6 and TRBJ1-6; D is perhaps TRBD1 (5 bases). Germline-derived CDR1 and CDR2 are SGHDT and YYEEEE. The CDR3 extends over 14 amino acids. The CDR3 is CVSSLGPTGSPLHF. The CDR3, as DNA: TGTGTCAGCAGCTTGGGGCCGACGGGTTCACCCCTCCACTTT.

The rearrangement uses TRBV20-1 and TRBJ2-1; the D is unclear. The CDR3 runs 13 residues. Germline V gives CDR1 DFQATT, CDR2 SNEGSKA (reference sequence). V lost 2 bases and J lost 7, with 12 bases in between. The CDR3 loop reads CSARLPFFNEQFF. The CDR3 bases are TGCAGTGCTAGACTTCCTTTCTTTAATGAGCAGTTCTTC.

The chain combines TRBV6-2 or TRBV6-3 with TRBJ1-5, with TRBD1 matching 7 bases. CDR3 length: 18 residues. The trim removed 7 bases at V and 4 bases at J, leaving 19 bases unmatched. CDR1 and CDR2 (germline): MNHEY, SVGEGT. This CDR3 is CASTPRTGATLGNQPQHF. In nucleotides, the CDR3 is TGTGCCAGCACCCCACGTACAGGGGCCACCCTCGGGAATCAGCCCCAGCATTTT.

V is TRBV12-5 and J is TRBJ2-1; 10 bases line up with TRBD1. The length of the CDR3 is 14 residues. After removal of 9 bases from V and 7 bases from J, the junction contained 9 bases not matched to a gene. Germline CDR1 LGHNT, CDR2 FRNRAP. CDR3 in DNA: TGTGCTAGCGCTGCGGGACAGGGGTGGAATGAGCAGTTCTTC. Residues: CASAAGQGWNEQFF.

V is TRBV6-2 or TRBV6-3 and J is TRBJ2-3; no clear D gene. From germline, CDR1 is MNHEY and CDR2 SVGEGT. Trimming removed 10 bases at V and 9 bases at J, with 8 bases between. The CDR3 sequence is 9 residues long. Written as DNA, the CDR3 is TGTGCCATAGGAAGGACGCAGTATTTT. It specifies CAIGRTQYF.

The chain carries TRBV27 and TRBJ2-3; D is perhaps TRBD2 (5 bases). This CDR3 is 16 amino acids long. The V and J ends lost 2 bases and 4 bases respectively, with 16 bases between them. Germline V gene data show CDR1 as MNHEY and CDR2 as SMNVEV (reference sequence). The CDR3: CASSLKAGPRADTQYF. In DNA, the CDR3 is TGTGCCAGCAGTTTAAAGGCGGGTCCGAGAGCAGATACGCAGTATTTT.

The sample holds a few counts of this clonotype. This chain connects TRBV12-3 or TRBV12-4 to TRBJ2-5; a possible D gene is TRBD2 (6 bases). V shed 6 bases and J shed 7 bases, with 15 bases lying between them. CDR3 length: 13 amino acids. The chain's CDR3 is CASRISGRSTQYF. For the CDR3, the DNA is TGTGCCAGCAGGATTAGCGGTCGGTCGACCCAGTACTTC.